This T cell receptor (beta chain) originates from a study of tumor and adjacent non-tumor tissue in lung cancer. Study as a whole: Patients comprised 12 adenocarcinoma, a couple of squamous cell carcinoma and 1 small cell lung cancer.

A modified ARM-PCR protocol with three rounds of nested PCR amplified TCRbeta. TCRdb passed the multiplex PCR reads through MiXCR, listing each CDR3 protein once. The profile shows 60,000 to 65,000 distinct CDR3 sequences, more than 55% of them singletons. To note about this clonotype: Its antigen is still unknown. This is likely a read error, given that the CDR3 carries no conserved phenylalanine or tryptophan at its end.

This sample's RNA came from whole unsorted tissue. More than 3 cm separated this lung sample from the edge of the tumor. CDR3 size: 16 residues. Germline CDR1 reads MGHRA; CDR2 reads YSYEKL. Broader study findings: TCR diversity was significantly greater in tumor than normal lung tissue. Normal lung showed higher cumulative top 100 clone frequency than tumor.

The sequenced sample consisted of distant non-tumor lung tissue. J is TRBJ2-1 and V is TRBV4-1; D not certain. The receptor's source is a man aged 65-85 years with non-small cell lung cancer. This CDR3 is CASSYTGRSSYNEQFL. The CDR3 nucleotides are TGTGCCAGCTCCTATACCGGACGGAGCTCCTACAATGAGCAGTTCCTC.